This passage covers 6 T cell receptor beta chains from one sample sequenced in a study of shared clonotypes between healthy human individuals. Libraries were prepared by immunoSEQ multiplex PCR; TCRdb keeps only in-frame clonotypes and omits some of them. This sample has about 230,000 clones, with about 69% found just once. The sample comprised memory CD4+ T cells sorted from blood. Subset reported: CD45RA-negative fraction. These receptors were collected from a man younger than 40 in good health.

This clone was observed a handful of times. The rearrangement uses TRBV5-1 and TRBJ2-3; D is uncertain. Looked up from germline, CDR1 is SGHRS and CDR2 is YFSETQ. The V end lost 4 bases, the J end lost 0 bases, and 15 bases lay between the germline ends. This CDR3 has 16 amino acids. This CDR3 reads CASSPVERASTDTQYF. Written as DNA, the CDR3 is TGCGCCAGCAGCCCTGTGGAACGTGCTAGCACAGATACGCAGTATTTT.

This rearrangement joins TRBV28 to TRBJ1-2; TRBD1 aligns across 9 bases. Germline values: CDR1 MDHEN, CDR2 SYDVKM. Losses at the gene ends were 6 bases for V and 1 base for J; bases not matched to a gene: 6. The CDR3 runs 15 residues. The CDR3 sequence: CASRLYRGHNYGYTF. In DNA, the CDR3 is TGTGCCAGCAGGCTCTACAGGGGGCATAACTATGGCTACACCTTC.

The rearrangement uses TRBV29-1 and TRBJ2-1; possible D gene TRBD1, 6 bases. V lost 6 bases and J lost 2, with 14 bases in between. Per the germline V gene, CDR1 is SQVTM and CDR2 is ANQGSEA. CDR3 length equals 14 residues. CDR3 amino acids: CSVRTDSPYNEQFF. In nucleotides, the CDR3 is TGCAGCGTAAGGACAGATTCTCCCTACAATGAGCAGTTCTTC.

CDR3 sequence (DNA): TGTGCCAGCAGCTTATCACACGTAACAGGGCTGGGCAATGAGCAGTTCTTC. Residues: CASSLSHVTGLGNEQFF. The chain uses TRBV7-9 and TRBJ2-1; D may be TRBD1 (6 bases). This CDR3 is built from 17 residues. V gave up 2 bases and J gave up 6 bases, with 20 bases separating them. Looked up from germline, CDR1 is SEHNR and CDR2 is FQNEAQ (reference sequence).

As regards this clone: The same CDR3 arises from other DNA sequences in this sample as well. The rearrangement joins TRBV7-9 to TRBJ2-7, with D possibly TRBD1 on 5 matching bases. The CDR3 contains 14 residues. V lost 0 bases to trimming and J lost 4 bases, with 10 bases between them. Germline CDR1 and CDR2: SEHNR and FQNEAQ (reference sequence). The CDR3 nucleotides read TGTGCCAGCAGCTTAGCAGGGGTTCATTACGAGCAGTACTTC. It translates to CASSLAGVHYEQYF. The variable domain in full, completed from reference TRBV7-9 and TRBJ2-7, reads DTGVSQNPRHKITKRGQNVTFRCDPISEHNRLYWYRQTLGQGPEFLTYFQNEAQLEKSRLLSDRFSAERPKGSFSTLEIQRTEQGDSAMYLCASSLAGVHYEQYFGPGTRLTVT.

The chain couples TRBV28 to TRBJ2-7; D could derive from TRBD1 or TRBD2 (5 bases each). Germline CDR1 MDHEN, CDR2 SYDVKM. V dropped 3 bases and J dropped 2 bases, with 11 bases sitting between them. The CDR3 covers 14 residues. The CDR3 loop reads CASSFPRDPYEQYF. In nucleotides, the CDR3 is TGTGCCAGCAGTTTCCCCAGGGACCCCTACGAGCAGTACTTC.